The TCR beta chain described here comes from a study of blood T cell repertoires in COVID-19. Turning to the study itself: There were acute and convalescent COVID-19 samples, and they came from the United States, Italy and Spain. Sample material is recorded as cDNA or gDNA derived from T cells, B-cell-depleted T cells, or PBMCs.

In the original analysis: Using reference gene primer amplification, nucleated cell counts were estimated. The repertoire was sequenced with immunoSEQ multiplex PCR; TCRdb's copy has only in-frame clones and lacks some. Clonal size and the V and J genes are those of that table, whereas D and trimming came from the DNA. In the table there are around 200,000 clones, approximately 84% of which are singletons. CDR1 and CDR2 from the germline V gene are SNHLY and FYNNEI. The CDR3 is 14 residues long. V trimming: 5 bases; J trimming: 3 bases; junction bases outside the gene matches: 3. There are a few counts of this clone.

Sequencing was done on a sample of peripheral blood. The TCR sequence derives from a man at least 80 years old with acute or convalescent COVID-19. The chain links TRBV2 to TRBJ1-1; 10 nucleotides agree with TRBD1. The CDR3 region is CASSPTGGHTEAFF. The CDR3 DNA follows: TGTGCCAGCAGTCCGACAGGGGGCCACACTGAAGCTTTCTTT.